This T cell receptor beta chain is drawn from a study of T-cell reconstitution after alpha-beta-depleted transplantation in children. This clonotype was counted at least ten times. TCRbeta library preparation incorporated unique molecular identifiers. TCRdb re-derived calls from the PCR reads in MiXCR, one entry per CDR3 protein. The table has approximately 350,000 distinct CDR3 sequences, 10% seen once. The material sequenced was PBMCs from the stem cell graft donor, taken from the stem cell graft. The receptor's source is a human donor who donated a stem cell graft to a child with acute lymphoblastic leukemia.

The CDR3 is CASTRASGVTTEQFF. DNA of the CDR3: TGTGCCAGCACCAGGGCTTCGGGAGTAACGACTGAGCAGTTCTTC. The rearrangement links TRBV5-6 to TRBJ2-1, with D possibly being TRBD2 (6 bases). V lost 6 bases, J lost 9 bases, and 22 bases lay in between. This CDR3 region has 15 residues. The germline V gene has CDR1 SGHDT and CDR2 YYEEEE.